Shown below are 20 T cell receptor beta chains from a single sample sequenced in a study of identical twins. TCRdb used MiXCR to reprocess the 5' RACE reads, holding one entry per CDR3 protein. The sample includes approximately 1.8 million distinct CDR3 sequences, around 29% of them seen just once. The sequenced sample consisted of cord blood. Receptor source: a newborn girl in good health.

This clonotype was found a few times. The V gene is TRBV5-1, the J gene TRBJ2-2; D remains unclear. Trimming removed 2 bases from V and 6 bases from J, with 5 bases in between. Germline V gene lookup returns CDR1 SGHRS and CDR2 YFSETQ. The CDR3 runs 12 residues. CDR3 protein: CASSFSSGELFF. DNA of the CDR3: TGCGCCAGCAGCTTTAGTTCCGGGGAGCTGTTTTTT.

J is TRBJ2-1 and V is TRBV20-1; no definite D call. The CDR3 is 14 residues long. Trimming took off 6 bases at V and 0 bases at J, with 12 bases between the two ends. The germline gives CDR1 DFQATT, CDR2 SNEGSKA (reference sequence). The CDR3 sequence is CSALDWSSYNEQFF. The CDR3, as DNA: TGCAGTGCCCTTGACTGGAGCTCCTACAATGAGCAGTTCTTC.

This clonotype was detected only a few times. The chain carries TRBV20-1 and TRBJ1-2; D gene uncertain. Per the germline V gene, CDR1 is DFQATT and CDR2 is SNEGSKA (reference sequence). The CDR3 is 13 amino acids. Trimming stripped 0 bases from V and 4 bases from J, with 9 bases between. CDR3 in amino acids: CSARDGQLYGYTF. The CDR3 nucleotides are TGCAGTGCTAGAGATGGGCAGCTCTATGGCTACACCTTC.

The rearrangement links TRBV20-1 to TRBJ2-5; maybe TRBD1 (5 bases). The tail of the sequence fits TRBJ2-7 better, so the J call may be wrong. The CDR3 has 17 residues. Germline CDR1 reads DFQATT; CDR2 reads SNEGSKA (reference sequence). The CDR3, as DNA: TGCAGTGCTAGCAAGGACAAATGGGGCGTTAGTTTCTACGAGCAGTACTTC. Amino acid sequence: CSASKDKWGVSFYEQYF.

This clonotype came up many times. The rearrangement links TRBV12-3 or TRBV12-4 to TRBJ1-2; TRBD1 agrees at 7 bases. The CDR3 runs 15 residues. V was clipped by 4 bases and J by 6 bases; unmatched bases: 11. CDR3 loop: CASSSNTGVWDGYTF. The CDR3 nucleotides read TGTGCCAGCAGTTCCAATACAGGGGTCTGGGATGGCTACACCTTC.

The chain employs TRBV7-2 and TRBJ2-7; 14 bases fit TRBD2. Germline assignment: CDR1 SGHTA and CDR2 FQGNSA. Trimming at V came to 5 bases and at J to 3 bases, leaving 9 bases not matched to a gene. CDR3 length: 17 amino acids. Here the CDR3 DNA reads TGTGCCAGCAGCCCGAGACTAGCGGGGGGGCGGGTCTACGAGCAGTACTTC. This encodes CASSPRLAGGRVYEQYF.

In its sample, this clonotype was seen many times. For the CDR3, the DNA is TGTGCCAGCAGTGAATTGAGTAGCTCCGGGGCCAACGTCCTGACTTTC. Translating gives CASSELSSSGANVLTF. The rearrangement links TRBV25-1 to TRBJ2-6; D call uncertain. Looked up from germline, CDR1 is MGHDK and CDR2 is SYGVNS. Trimming took off 1 base at V and 4 bases at J, with 11 bases between the two ends. There are 16 residues in the CDR3. Full variable domain (missing parts from reference TRBV25-1 and TRBJ2-6): EADIYQTPRYLVIGTGKKITLECSQTMGHDKMYWYQQDPGMELHLIHYSYGVNSTEKGDLSSESTVSRIRTEHFPLTLESARPSHTSQYLCASSELSSSGANVLTFGAGSRLTVL.

The chain recombines TRBV7-8 with TRBJ2-1; tentative D call: TRBD1 (6 bases). CDR3 length: 16 amino acids. Germline CDR1 SGHVS, CDR2 FQNEAQ. V lost 5 bases and J lost 6, with 20 bases in between. CDR3 nucleotide sequence: TGTGCCAGCAGCATCTCTAGGGACACACTCGCCAATGAGCAGTTCTTC. Encoded protein: CASSISRDTLANEQFF.

Points on this clonotype: A single base separates this from a much larger clone, so it may be a read error. The rearrangement joins TRBV29-1 to TRBJ2-7, with D perhaps TRBD2 (5 bases). Trimming stripped 4 bases from V and 7 bases from J, with 20 bases between. The CDR3 length is 14 residues. Germline CDR1 and CDR2: SQVTM and ANQGSEA. DNA of the CDR3: TGCAGCGTTGCTAAAACGGCAGACTACAATGAGCAGTACTTC. This gives the protein CSVAKTADYNEQYF.

The V call is TRBV5-1, the J call TRBJ2-2; D unresolved. Trimming pared 3 bases from V and 6 bases from J, leaving 12 bases between. This CDR3 region has 14 residues. Germline loops: CDR1 SGHRS, CDR2 YFSETQ. CDR3 amino acids: CASSSAISAGELFF. For the CDR3, the DNA is TGCGCCAGCAGCTCGGCCATTTCGGCCGGGGAGCTGTTTTTT.

Only a few counts were recorded for this clonotype. The chain is built from TRBV6-5 and TRBJ2-7; 10 bases match TRBD2. The CDR3 runs 16 residues. The J segment lost 0 bases and the V segment lost 2 bases, leaving 4 bases of the junction unmatched. Germline V gives CDR1 MNHEY, CDR2 SVGAGI. This CDR3 reads CASSYDSSGGSYEQYF. CDR3 DNA: TGTGCCAGCAGTTACGACTCTAGCGGGGGCTCCTACGAGCAGTACTTC.

This clonotype was counted only a few times. This CDR3 is CASSSSGGSYTF. CDR3 coding DNA: TGTGCCAGCAGCTCCTCAGGGGGGAGCTACACCTTC. The chain employs TRBV7-9 and TRBJ1-2, with 7 bases fitting TRBD1. Germline assignment: CDR1 SEHNR and CDR2 FQNEAQ (reference sequence). The CDR3 has 12 residues. Trimming took 4 bases from V and 9 from J; bases not matched to a gene: 5. The whole variable domain, filled in from reference TRBV7-9 and TRBJ1-2, reads DTGVSQNPRHKITKRGQNVTFRCDPISEHNRLYWYRQTLGQGPEFLTYFQNEAQLEKSRLLSDRFSAERPKGSFSTLEIQRTEQGDSAMYLCASSSSGGSYTFGSGTRLTVV.

This clonotype has a handful of counts. The V and J genes are TRBV6-1 and TRBJ2-1, with 14 bases fitting TRBD2. CDR3 size: 16 residues. V trimming: 4 bases; J trimming: 12 bases; junction bases outside the gene matches: 11. Germline lookup yields CDR1 MNHNS and CDR2 SASEGT. In DNA, the CDR3 is TGTGCCAGCAGTGTTACCGGGACTAGCGGGAGCACGGGGCAGTTCTTC. Its protein product is CASSVTGTSGSTGQFF.

Regarding this clonotype: This may come from a read error, since a much larger clone is one base off. The gene calls are TRBV14 and TRBJ2-1, with a weak D call TRBD2 (6 bases). The V and J ends lost 1 base and 2 bases respectively, with 12 bases between them. CDR1 and CDR2 (germline): SGHDN, FVKESK. CDR3 length: 16 amino acids. The CDR3 bases are TGTGCCAGCAGCCAAGGCACTAGCAGGGCCTACAATGAGCAGTTCTTC. As protein: CASSQGTSRAYNEQFF.

This clonotype was seen only a few times. The V and J genes are TRBV27 and TRBJ2-3; no clear D. Germline values: CDR1 MNHEY, CDR2 SMNVEV (reference sequence). The CDR3 totals 13 residues. V was shortened by 3 bases and J by 2 bases, with 6 bases between the two germline ends. CDR3 sequence (DNA): TGTGCCAGCAGTTTCGTCAACACAGATACGCAGTATTTT. As protein: CASSFVNTDTQYF.

The sample holds a few counts of this clonotype. This rearrangement joins TRBV3-1 to TRBJ2-1; 11 positions agree with TRBD1. Germline V lookup: CDR1 LGHDT, CDR2 YNNKEL (reference sequence). This CDR3 is 14 amino acids long. J lost 15 bases, V lost 0 bases, and 7 bases had no gene match. The CDR3 sequence: CASSQDPWTGGWFF. CDR3 DNA sequence: TGTGCCAGCAGCCAAGATCCATGGACAGGGGGCTGGTTCTTC.

The chain couples TRBV7-9 to TRBJ1-2; D possibly corresponds to TRBD1 (5 bases). Germline CDR1 is SEHNR and CDR2 is FQNEAQ (reference sequence). The CDR3 sequence is 16 residues long. V was shortened by 5 bases and J by 4 bases, with 20 bases between the two germline ends. Written as DNA, the CDR3 is TGTGCCAGCAGCCCTCAGGGCGCGGGGAGTAGCTATGGCTACACCTTC. This codes for CASSPQGAGSSYGYTF.

The chain carries TRBV28 and TRBJ1-2; 7 nucleotides agree with TRBD1. There are 13 residues in the CDR3. Germline assignment: CDR1 MDHEN and CDR2 SYDVKM. The J segment lost 5 bases and the V segment lost 5 bases, leaving 5 bases of the junction unmatched. The CDR3 sequence is CASSTTGVYGYTF. The CDR3 DNA sequence: TGTGCCAGCAGTACTACAGGGGTTTATGGCTACACCTTC.

This clonotype was seen many times. The chain joins TRBV4-2 to TRBJ2-5; 8 nucleotides line up with TRBD2. This CDR3 has 12 residues. V shed 4 bases, J shed 10 bases, and the junction held 5 bases outside the gene matches. Germline values: CDR1 LGHNA, CDR2 YNFKEQ. CDR3 nucleotides: TGTGCCAGCAGCCCGCAAGCGGGAGACCAGTACTTC. As protein: CASSPQAGDQYF.

In this sample, this clonotype turned up a few times. The chain employs TRBV7-2 and TRBJ2-7; TRBD2 matches at 8 bases. Germline V gene data show CDR1 as SGHTA and CDR2 as FQGNSA. Trimming removed 4 bases from V and 0 bases from J; junction bases left unmatched: 8. The CDR3 loop spans 16 amino acids. CDR3 nucleotides: TGTGCCAGCAGCTCCCACAGCGGGGGTTCCTCCTACGAGCAGTACTTC. This encodes CASSSHSGGSSYEQYF.